The rows below give T cell receptor beta chains drawn from one sample of a study of blood T cells in healthy people across ages. One entry per CDR3 protein, called by TCRdb with MiXCR from the 5' RACE reads. The sample contains about 1,400,000 distinct CDR3 sequences, about 40% of which appear only once. Source material: blood. Source of these receptors: a woman aged 18-29 years in good health. Both conserved end residues are part of each CDR3. Each record gives: clone size, D gene, V gene, J gene, CDR3 protein, CDR3 DNA. D genes are given only for firm matches. Clone size appears in some rows only: once, few, many, or a class for an expanded clone.

.	.	TRBV10-3	TRBJ2-5	CAISESGGANEQYF	TGTGCCATCAGTGAGTCGGGCGGGGCAAATGAGCAGTACTTC
.	TRBD2	TRBV12-3/TRBV12-4	TRBJ2-5	CASGRGNGEQYF	TGTGCCAGCGGGCGGGGGAACGGAGAGCAGTACTTC
.	.	TRBV27	TRBJ1-1	CASQVPGRITEAFF	TGTGCCAGTCAGGTTCCGGGGCGGATCACTGAAGCTTTCTTT
.	TRBD1	TRBV20-1	TRBJ1-1	CSAQTWTGPAFF	TGCAGTGCTCAAACGTGGACAGGGCCAGCTTTCTTT
few	TRBD1	TRBV20-1	TRBJ2-7	CSAWILRSDRGVGEQYF	TGCAGTGCTTGGATCTTACGATCTGACAGGGGTGTGGGCGAGCAGTACTTC
few	.	TRBV12-5	TRBJ2-5	CASAPGAVETQYF	TGTGCTAGTGCCCCGGGGGCAGTAGAGACCCAGTACTTC
.	.	TRBV24-1	TRBJ2-1	CATSDSGRGTYNEQFF	TGTGCCACCAGTGATTCGGGACGGGGGACCTACAATGAGCAGTTCTTC
.	TRBD1	TRBV4-2	TRBJ1-1	CASSPGGQMNTEAFF	TGTGCCAGCAGCCCAGGGGGGCAGATGAACACTGAAGCTTTCTTT
.	.	TRBV7-2	TRBJ2-2	CASSLAGLVAGELFF	TGTGCCAGCAGCTTAGCTGGGCTAGTGGCCGGGGAGCTGTTTTTT
few	.	TRBV21-1	TRBJ2-7	CASRFSGSSYEQYF	TGTGCCAGCAGATTTAGCGGGAGCTCCTACGAGCAGTACTTC
once	TRBD1	TRBV28	TRBJ2-5	CASRGQGAWETQYF	TGTGCCAGCCGAGGGCAGGGGGCTTGGGAGACCCAGTACTTC
few	TRBD2	TRBV7-8	TRBJ2-3	CASSRHTTSGRTDTQYF	TGTGCCAGCAGCCGTCATACAACTAGCGGCCGCACAGATACGCAGTATTTT
few	.	TRBV12-3/TRBV12-4	TRBJ2-7	CASSPGYTLYEQYF	TGTGCCAGCAGTCCAGGGTACACCCTTTACGAGCAGTACTTC
.	.	TRBV7-2	TRBJ1-5	CASSPGADDQPQHF	TGTGCCAGCAGCCCGGGGGCAGACGATCAGCCCCAGCATTTT
.	TRBD2	TRBV7-2	TRBJ2-3	CASSFYPGGSTDTQYF	TGTGCCAGCAGCTTCTATCCGGGAGGAAGCACAGATACGCAGTATTTT
.	.	TRBV5-1	TRBJ1-3	CASSFGPRAGNTIYF	TGCGCCAGCAGCTTCGGACCCCGGGCTGGAAACACCATATATTTT
once	.	TRBV9	TRBJ1-1	CASSVLGQEAFF	TGTGCCAGCAGCGTCTTAGGACAGGAAGCTTTCTTT
.	.	TRBV27	TRBJ1-5	CASGLISNQPQHF	TGTGCCAGCGGGCTAATTAGCAATCAGCCCCAGCATTTT
.	TRBD2	TRBV12-3/TRBV12-4	TRBJ2-7	CASSPTGLAGANEQYF	TGTGCCAGCAGCCCCACCGGACTAGCGGGGGCCAATGAGCAGTACTTC
many	.	TRBV5-1	TRBJ2-5	CASSPGGDQETQYF	TGCGCCAGCAGCCCAGGCGGGGATCAAGAGACCCAGTACTTC
.	TRBD1	TRBV27	TRBJ1-2	CASSGDRSGEGYTF	TGTGCCAGCAGTGGGGACAGGAGTGGAGAAGGCTACACCTTC
few	.	TRBV3-1	TRBJ2-1	CASSQYPDNEQFF	TGTGCCAGCAGCCAGTACCCGGACAATGAGCAGTTCTTC
.	.	TRBV14	TRBJ2-7	CASSPNRDNEQYF	TGTGCCAGCAGCCCAAACAGGGACAATGAGCAGTACTTC
few	TRBD1	TRBV6-1	TRBJ1-1	CASRLGQGYEAFF	TGTGCCAGCAGGCTGGGACAGGGCTATGAAGCTTTCTTT
.	.	TRBV12-3/TRBV12-4	TRBJ2-1	CASSINRVGEQFF	TGTGCCAGCAGCATAAACAGGGTCGGTGAGCAGTTCTTC
.	TRBD1	TRBV12-3/TRBV12-4	TRBJ2-3	CASSFDRARTDTQYF	TGTGCCAGCAGCTTCGACAGGGCACGCACAGATACGCAGTATTTT
.	.	TRBV6-1	TRBJ2-7	CASSEVGGWDEQYF	TGTGCCAGCAGTGAAGTAGGGGGGTGGGACGAGCAGTACTTC
once	TRBD2	TRBV29-1	TRBJ2-3	CGGGGRIDTQYF	TGCGGCGGGGGGGGGCGAATAGATACGCAGTATTTT
.	TRBD2	TRBV12-3/TRBV12-4	TRBJ2-1	CASSFGSGLYNEQFF	TGTGCCAGCAGTTTCGGTAGCGGGCTCTACAATGAGCAGTTCTTC
.	TRBD1	TRBV5-4	TRBJ2-1	CASSSDRVQETQFF	TGTGCCAGCAGCTCCGACAGGGTCCAAGAGACCCAGTTCTTC
once	.	TRBV20-1	TRBJ2-3	CSARRAGQSTDTQYF	TGCAGTGCTAGAAGAGCGGGACAGAGCACAGATACGCAGTATTTT
.	.	TRBV5-6	TRBJ1-5	CASSRVDRDNQPQHF	TGTGCCAGCAGCCGGGTGGACCGTGACAATCAGCCCCAGCATTTT
few	.	TRBV5-6	TRBJ2-1	CASSLVPGRLSYNEQFF	TGTGCCAGCAGCTTGGTTCCGGGGCGGCTCTCCTACAATGAGCAGTTCTTC
.	.	TRBV21-1	TRBJ2-1	CASSKGGRGDVQFF	TGTGCCAGCAGCAAAGGAGGGCGGGGGGACGTGCAGTTCTTC
few	TRBD2	TRBV7-2	TRBJ2-1	CASSLARASGGVLDNEQFF	TGTGCCAGCAGCTTAGCGAGGGCTAGCGGGGGGGTTTTGGACAATGAGCAGTTCTTC
.	TRBD1	TRBV5-5	TRBJ2-7	CASSTGTGGLEQYF	TGTGCCAGCAGCACCGGGACAGGGGGTCTCGAGCAGTACTTC
.	.	TRBV2	TRBJ2-7	CASSRDFPYEQYF	TGTGCCAGCAGCCGGGACTTCCCCTACGAGCAGTACTTC
.	.	TRBV25-1	TRBJ1-2	CASSEFFTPQGLHGYTF	TGTGCCAGCAGTGAATTCTTTACGCCACAAGGCCTACATGGCTACACCTTC
.	TRBD2	TRBV24-1	TRBJ2-3	CATGPGGLEDTQYF	TGTGCCACCGGCCCGGGGGGACTAGAAGATACGCAGTATTTT
few	TRBD2	TRBV4-1	TRBJ2-7	CASSQGTSGGNEQYF	TGCGCCAGCAGCCAAGGGACTAGCGGGGGAAACGAGCAGTACTTC
.	.	TRBV29-1	TRBJ1-4	CSVTLPRGGEKLFF	TGCAGCGTTACTTTACCGAGGGGGGGAGAAAAACTGTTTTTT
few	.	TRBV7-9	TRBJ2-3	CASRRGTPPTDTQYF	TGTGCCAGCAGACGTGGGACACCCCCAACAGATACGCAGTATTTT
.	.	TRBV7-9	TRBJ1-2	CASSESASGAYGYTF	TGTGCCAGCAGCGAAAGCGCATCAGGGGCCTATGGCTACACCTTC
.	.	TRBV14	TRBJ2-3	CASSQAKGTQYF	TGTGCCAGCAGCCAGGCCAAGGGGACGCAGTATTTT
few	.	TRBV15	TRBJ2-1	CATSRDLSAYTEQFF	TGTGCCACCAGCAGAGATTTGAGCGCGTACACTGAGCAGTTCTTC
few	.	TRBV7-8	TRBJ1-6	CASSADRPYNSPLHF	TGTGCCAGCAGCGCCGACAGACCCTATAATTCACCCCTCCACTTT
many	.	TRBV27	TRBJ2-7	CASSPRRDSYEQYF	TGTGCCAGCAGTCCGCGGAGGGACTCCTACGAGCAGTACTTC
few	TRBD2	TRBV12-3/TRBV12-4	TRBJ2-1	CASSPRTSGRGNEQFF	TGTGCCAGCAGTCCTCGGACTAGCGGGAGGGGGAATGAGCAGTTCTTC
many	.	TRBV29-1	TRBJ2-3	CSVGTLGTDTQYF	TGCAGCGTTGGGACTTTGGGCACAGATACGCAGTATTTT
.	TRBD1	TRBV20-1	TRBJ1-6	CSARQGASYNSPLHF	TGCAGTGCTAGACAGGGGGCGAGTTATAATTCACCCCTCCACTTT
.	.	TRBV20-1	TRBJ1-6	CSAPGLNSPLHF	TGCAGTGCTCCGGGACTAAATTCACCCCTCCACTTT
few	TRBD1	TRBV4-1	TRBJ2-4	CASSHTQGAQNIQYF	TGCGCCAGCAGCCATACACAGGGGGCCCAAAACATTCAGTACTTC
.	TRBD2	TRBV2	TRBJ2-7	CASSPRTSGGYNEQYF	TGTGCCAGCAGTCCTCGGACTAGCGGGGGGTACAATGAGCAGTACTTC
once	.	TRBV12-3/TRBV12-4	TRBJ1-6	CASSTTPGRGYNSPLHF	TGTGCCAGCAGCACAACCCCGGGACGGGGCTATAATTCACCCCTCCACTTT
few	.	TRBV6-5	TRBJ2-2	CASSYSTGDTGELFF	TGTGCCAGCAGTTACTCGACTGGGGACACCGGGGAGCTGTTTTTT
few	.	TRBV3-1	TRBJ2-5	CASRDLGFEETQYF	TGTGCCAGCAGGGACCTGGGGTTCGAGGAGACCCAGTACTTC
.	.	TRBV27	TRBJ2-5	CASSLPDRQETQYF	TGTGCCAGCAGTTTACCGGACAGACAAGAGACCCAGTACTTC
.	.	TRBV9	TRBJ2-1	CASSVAPSGQLGLSEQFF	TGTGCCAGCAGCGTAGCCCCCTCAGGACAGTTGGGTTTGAGTGAGCAGTTCTTC
.	.	TRBV3-1	TRBJ2-3	CASSQDLGGSGRTQYF	TGTGCCAGCAGCCAAGATCTTGGGGGTTCAGGACGGACGCAGTATTTT
.	.	TRBV6-5	TRBJ2-5	CASSYALAAKSVEQYF	TGTGCCAGCAGTTACGCCTTAGCGGCTAAATCGGTTGAGCAGTACTTC